One and the same sample provided the 15 T cell receptor beta chains below, sequenced in a study of blood T cell repertoires in COVID-19. Sequencing was performed with immunoSEQ multiplex PCR; in TCRdb, only in-frame clones are kept and a portion is missing. The table lists 53,000 or so clones, just over 85% of them singletons. Sequenced: peripheral blood. All receptors come from a man older than 75 with acute or convalescent COVID-19.

The rearrangement links TRBV7-8 to TRBJ2-3, with 7 bases matching TRBD2. Germline values: CDR1 SGHVS, CDR2 FQNEAQ. The CDR3 covers 15 residues. The ends lost 0 bases at V and 4 bases at J; junction bases unmatched: 4. The CDR3 spells CASSLAGGASDTQYF. CDR3 sequence (DNA): TGTGCCAGCAGCTTAGCGGGAGGGGCTTCAGATACGCAGTATTTT. Variable domain in full (rest from reference TRBV7-8 and TRBJ2-3): GAGVSQSPRYKVAKRGQDVALRCDPISGHVSLFWYQQALGQGPEFLTYFQNEAQLDKSGLPSDRFFAERPEGSVSTLKIQRTQQEDSAVYLCASSLAGGASDTQYFGPGTRLTVL.

The rearrangement uses TRBV5-1 and TRBJ2-2, with 9 bases that match TRBD2. Germline V CDR1 and CDR2: SGHRS, YFSETQ. With 3 bases clipped from V and 8 bases from J, the junction kept 11 bases outside the gene matches. This CDR3 is 16 amino acids long. CDR3 in amino acids: CASSSSGGRTAGELFF. For the CDR3, the DNA is TGCGCCAGCAGCTCCAGCGGGGGGCGCACCGCGGGGGAGCTGTTTTTT.

The genes are TRBV30 and TRBJ1-1; D call uncertain. The CDR3 length is 13 residues. Per the germline V gene, CDR1 is GTSNPN and CDR2 is SVGIG (reference sequence). V was cut by 1 base and J by 5 bases, with 11 bases left in between. DNA for the CDR3: TGTGCCTGGAGTGCCTACCCAATGACTGAAGCTTTCTTT. This codes for CAWSAYPMTEAFF.

This CDR3 reads CASSHRGPQETQYF. CDR3 DNA: TGTGCCAGCAGCCACAGGGGGCCTCAAGAGACCCAGTACTTC. The chain combines TRBV16 with TRBJ2-5; 8 bases fit TRBD1. The CDR3 consists of 14 residues. Germline V gives CDR1 KGHSY, CDR2 FQNENV. Trimming cost V 3 bases and J 2 bases; bases outside gene matches: 2.

This clone was counted a single time. The genes are TRBV6-5 and TRBJ2-5; D uncertain. The CDR3 is 14 residues long. Germline lookup yields CDR1 MNHEY and CDR2 SVGAGI. V was trimmed by 5 bases and J by 1 base, leaving 11 bases between them. Here the CDR3 DNA reads TGTGCCAGCAGTAGGCAGGAACTCCAAGAGACCCAGTACTTC. The encoded protein is CASSRQELQETQYF.

The chain joins TRBV27 to TRBJ2-3, with a weak D call TRBD2 (5 bases). This CDR3 has 16 amino acids. Trimming took off 4 bases at V and 6 bases at J, with 20 bases between the two ends. Germline V CDR1 and CDR2: MNHEY, SMNVEV (reference sequence). Here the CDR3 DNA reads TGTGCCAGCAGTTCCCGGTGGACTCCGCCTGGGGATACGCAGTATTTT. This gives the protein CASSSRWTPPGDTQYF.

This chain's CDR3 is CASSYKRDRGNWKQYF. For the CDR3, the DNA is TGTGCCAGCAGTTATAAAAGGGACAGGGGTAATTGGAAGCAGTACTTC. The V gene is TRBV6-5, the J gene TRBJ2-7; TRBD1 matches at 10 bases. Germline assignment: CDR1 MNHEY and CDR2 SVGAGI. The CDR3 sequence is 16 residues long. V gave up 3 bases and J gave up 8 bases; unmatched junction bases: 13.

The CDR3 spells CASSRPGQPDPGNTIYF. CDR3 nucleotide sequence: TGTGCCAGCAGCCGACCGGGACAGCCAGATCCTGGAAACACCATATATTTT. The gene calls are TRBV6-2 or TRBV6-3 and TRBJ1-3, with 7 bases matching TRBD1. Per the germline V gene, CDR1 is MNHEY and CDR2 is SVGEGT. This CDR3 is 17 amino acids long. V lost 6 bases, J lost 2 bases, and 13 bases stayed unmatched.

The V and J genes are TRBV7-3 and TRBJ2-1; a weak D match, TRBD1 (5 bases). There are 14 residues in the CDR3. The V end was cut by 4 bases, the J end by 8 bases, with 15 bases between. The germline V gene encodes CDR1 SGHTA and CDR2 FQGTGA. CDR3 protein: CASSSQADSHEQFF. Here the CDR3 DNA reads TGTGCCAGCAGCTCACAGGCAGATAGCCATGAGCAGTTCTTC.

The rearrangement joins TRBV5-1 to TRBJ2-1, with 9 bases matching TRBD1. Losses at the gene ends were 0 bases for V and 6 bases for J; bases not matched to a gene: 10. Looked up from germline, CDR1 is SGHRS and CDR2 is YFSETQ. This CDR3 has 17 amino acids. CDR3 loop: CASSLGVGTGYGNEQFF. CDR3 nucleotides: TGCGCCAGCAGCTTGGGCGTAGGGACAGGGTATGGCAATGAGCAGTTCTTC.

The chain carries TRBV6-2 or TRBV6-3 and TRBJ2-7, with TRBD1 matching over 7 bases. Germline V CDR1 and CDR2: MNHEY, SVGEGT. The J segment lost 4 bases and the V segment lost 2 bases, leaving 14 bases of the junction unmatched. CDR3 length equals 17 residues. Written as DNA, the CDR3 is TGTGCCAGCAGTTACGCCTCTGGGACAGTTAATCTTTACGAGCAGTACTTC. Translation gives CASSYASGTVNLYEQYF.

The gene calls are TRBV7-2 and TRBJ2-3, with TRBD1 matching over 8 bases. CDR3 length: 14 residues. Germline V CDR1 and CDR2: SGHTA, FQGNSA. The trim removed 5 bases at V and 4 bases at J, leaving 5 bases unmatched. CDR3 in DNA: TGTGCCAGCAGCCCAAGGACAGGGTCAGATACGCAGTATTTT. Its translation: CASSPRTGSDTQYF.

In DNA form, the CDR3 reads TGTGCCAGCAGCCCTGAGTGGGTAGCTACCTACAATGAGCAGTTCTTC. Translating gives CASSPEWVATYNEQFF. This chain joins TRBV11-1 and TRBJ2-1, with no clear D. Trimming removed 5 bases at V and 2 bases at J, with 16 bases between. The CDR3 sequence is 16 residues long. Germline V CDR1 and CDR2: SGHAT, FQDESV (reference sequence).

As DNA, the CDR3 is TGCGCCAGCAGCATAACAGGGAGGGGACCTGAAGCTTTCTTT. Translated, it gives CASSITGRGPEAFF. The V gene is TRBV5-1, the J gene TRBJ1-1; D may be TRBD1 (6 bases). Trimming removed 4 bases at V and 6 bases at J, with 16 bases between. CDR3 length: 14 amino acids. Germline values: CDR1 SGHRS, CDR2 YFSETQ.

CDR3 amino acids: CASSRGGEKLFF. CDR3 nucleotide sequence: TGTGCCAGCAGTAGGGGAGGGGAAAAACTGTTTTTT. The chain combines TRBV2 with TRBJ1-4; perhaps TRBD1 as D (5 bases). Germline V gene sequence: CDR1 SNHLY, CDR2 FYNNEI. This CDR3 comprises 12 residues. The ends were cut back, 5 bases at V and 8 bases at J, with 9 bases in the middle. Variable domain in full (rest from reference TRBV2 and TRBJ1-4): EPEVTQTPSHQVTQMGQEVILRCVPISNHLYFYWYRQILGQKVEFLVSFYNNEISEKSEIFDDQFSVERPDGSNFTLKIRSTKLEDSAMYFCASSRGGEKLFFGSGTQLSVL.